The clone carrying this T cell receptor beta chain has only a few counts. Its antigen is unknown. This record comes from a study of Graves' ophthalmopathy and Graves' hyperthyroidism. Findings and limits, study-wide: Sensitivity of approximately 70% and specificity of under 85% were achieved by the model that predicted ophthalmopathy progression.

The CDR3 is made up of 17 amino acids. In germline, CDR1 is MNHEY, CDR2 SVGEGT. V shed 6 bases and J 0 bases; nucleotides not matched to a gene: 12. Transcripts of RNA were the source for amplifying TCR beta CDR3 regions. The workflow started with a first-round RT-PCR run with HTBI primers and then moved on to a second-round multiplex PCR. TCRdb analysed the multiplex PCR reads with MiXCR anew, one entry per CDR3 protein. The sample shows about 1.1 million distinct CDR3 sequences, approximately 35% of them seen only once. The sequenced material came from peripheral blood or thyroid tissue (not recorded which). The chain couples TRBV6-2 or TRBV6-3 to TRBJ1-1; 8 positions match TRBD1. The TCR comes from an adult man with Graves' hyperthyroidism. CDR3 sequence: CASRHGQGFTMNTEAFF. The CDR3 DNA reads TGTGCCAGCAGACATGGACAGGGTTTCACCATGAACACTGAAGCTTTCTTT.